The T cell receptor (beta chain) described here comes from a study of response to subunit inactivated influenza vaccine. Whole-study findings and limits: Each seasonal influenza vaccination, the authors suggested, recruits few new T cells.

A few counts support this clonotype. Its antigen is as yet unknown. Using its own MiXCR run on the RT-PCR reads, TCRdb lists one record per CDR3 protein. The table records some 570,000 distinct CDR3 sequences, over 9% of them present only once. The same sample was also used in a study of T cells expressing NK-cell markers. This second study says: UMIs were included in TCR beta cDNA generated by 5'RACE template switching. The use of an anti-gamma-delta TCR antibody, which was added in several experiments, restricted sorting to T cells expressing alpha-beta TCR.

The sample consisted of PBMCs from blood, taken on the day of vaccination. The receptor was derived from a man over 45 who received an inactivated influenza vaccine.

The CDR3 DNA reads as TGTGCCAGCAGACCAGGGGGTTTAAGGGATCAGCCCCAGCATTTT. Its protein product is CASRPGGLRDQPQHF. This rearrangement joins TRBV27 to TRBJ1-5; 7 nucleotides align to TRBD1. The CDR3 runs 15 residues. Per the germline V gene, CDR1 is MNHEY and CDR2 is SMNVEV (reference sequence). V lost 6 bases, J lost 5 bases, and 10 bases stayed unmatched.